Each of the 21 T cell receptor beta chains below was sequenced from the same sample in a study of cytomegalovirus exposure and HLA in healthy donors. 60 Vbeta and 13 Jbeta primers were used in PCR. Assay: immunoSEQ multiplex PCR; the TCRdb copy retains only in-frame clones and omits some. The sample lists 100,000 to 120,000 clones; around four fifths were seen once. Sequenced input: PBMCs. These receptors were taken from a young man in good health and CMV-seronegative.

The table lists this clone with a few counts. V usage is TRBV6-5 and J usage is TRBJ1-2, with TRBD1 matching over 10 bases. The CDR3 extends over 13 amino acids. V shed 5 bases and J 6 bases; nucleotides not matched to a gene: 3. Germline-derived CDR1 and CDR2 are MNHEY and SVGAGI. CDR3 sequence reads: CASSTGTGDGYTF. The CDR3 DNA reads as TGTGCCAGCAGTACCGGGACAGGGGATGGCTACACCTTC.

The chain joins TRBV27 to TRBJ2-5; 7 nucleotides align to TRBD1. CDR1 and CDR2 (germline): MNHEY, SMNVEV (reference sequence). Trimming took 3 bases from V and 1 from J; bases not matched to a gene: 2. CDR3 size: 14 residues. The chain's CDR3 is CASSLTGLQETQYF. The CDR3 DNA reads TGTGCCAGCAGTTTGACAGGGCTCCAAGAGACCCAGTACTTC.

The chain employs TRBV28 and TRBJ2-7; 7 bases are shared with TRBD1. Per the germline V gene, CDR1 is MDHEN and CDR2 is SYDVKM. With V trimmed by 6 bases and J by 1 base, 6 bases remained unmatched. The CDR3 is 14 amino acids. The CDR3 sequence is CASSEQGKSYEQYF. CDR3 bases: TGTGCCAGCAGCGAACAGGGGAAATCCTACGAGCAGTACTTC.

The chain carries TRBV6-1 and TRBJ2-7; D gene unclear. Trimming shortened V by 3 bases and J by 10 bases, and 7 bases separated the two germline ends. The germline V gene encodes CDR1 MNHNS and CDR2 SASEGT. CDR3 length: 10 amino acids. The CDR3 loop is CASSDSNQYF. The CDR3 DNA follows: TGTGCCAGCAGTGACAGTAATCAGTACTTC.

This clone was seen only once. The V call is TRBV27, the J call TRBJ2-4, with a possible D match to TRBD2 (5 bases). Trimming removed 10 bases at V and 8 bases at J, with 12 bases between. The CDR3 has 11 amino acids. Germline V gene lookup returns CDR1 MNHEY and CDR2 SMNVEV (reference sequence). The CDR3 loop reads CATSWGDIQYF. The CDR3 nucleotides are TGTGCCACCAGCTGGGGAGACATTCAGTACTTC.

CDR3 protein: CASSSPGATSYEQYF. CDR3 DNA: TGTGCCAGCAGTTCCCCAGGGGCAACGTCCTACGAGCAGTACTTC. The chain employs TRBV28 and TRBJ2-7, with D possibly being TRBD1 (6 bases). This CDR3 spans 15 amino acids. Germline V lookup: CDR1 MDHEN, CDR2 SYDVKM. V was shortened by 4 bases and J by 1 base, with 14 bases between the two germline ends.

This sequence joins TRBV7-2 and TRBJ2-1; D call uncertain. The CDR3 loop spans 14 amino acids. The germline V gene encodes CDR1 SGHTA and CDR2 FQGNSA. V lost 3 bases, J lost 2 bases, and 8 bases lay in between. The CDR3 reads CASSLSVTYNEQFF. CDR3 nucleotide sequence: TGTGCCAGCAGCTTGTCGGTTACCTACAATGAGCAGTTCTTC.

The chain combines TRBV9 with TRBJ2-7; no definite D call. Trimming took 3 bases from V and 0 from J, leaving 16 bases between them. Germline values: CDR1 SGDLS, CDR2 YYNGEE. This CDR3 spans 16 amino acids. CDR3 residues: CASSANPYENSYEQYF. The CDR3 DNA follows: TGTGCCAGCAGCGCCAACCCTTACGAGAACTCCTACGAGCAGTACTTC.

The rearrangement uses TRBV10-1 and TRBJ2-1; the match to TRBD2 covers 8 bases. The trim removed 0 bases at V and 7 bases at J, leaving 17 bases unmatched. Germline V lookup: CDR1 WNHNN, CDR2 SYGVQD (reference sequence). The CDR3 loop spans 19 amino acids. The CDR3 nucleotides are TGCGCCAGCAGTGAGTCGACTCCGGGTAGCGGGATAAATGAGAATGAGCAGTTCTTC. Translated: CASSESTPGSGINENEQFF.

J is TRBJ2-7 and V is TRBV18, with TRBD2 matching over 11 bases. Germline values: CDR1 KGHSH, CDR2 LQKENI. V was clipped by 3 bases and J by 0 bases; unmatched bases: 16. This CDR3 region has 20 residues. In DNA, the CDR3 is TGTGCCAGCTCACCCCTGGGACTCCTCATCGGGACTAGCGGCTCCTACGAGCAGTACTTC. It encodes CASSPLGLLIGTSGSYEQYF. The whole variable domain, remainder taken from reference TRBV18 and TRBJ2-7, is NAGVMQNPRHLVRRRGQEARLRCSPMKGHSHVYWYRQLPEEGLKFMVYLQKENIIDESGMPKERFSAEFPKEGPSILRIQQVVRGDSAAYFCASSPLGLLIGTSGSYEQYFGPGTRLTVT.

The chain couples TRBV5-8 to TRBJ2-7; D gene uncertain. Germline V gene lookup returns CDR1 SGHTS and CDR2 YDEGEE. CDR3 length: 16 residues. Trimming shortened V by 4 bases and J by 7 bases, and 24 bases separated the two germline ends. The CDR3 loop is CASSHSVATPLEEQYF. CDR3 in DNA: TGTGCCAGCAGCCATTCGGTTGCAACTCCCTTGGAGGAGCAGTACTTC. Filled out from reference TRBV5-8 and TRBJ2-7, the complete variable domain reads EAGVTQSPTHLIKTRGQQATLRCSPISGHTSVYWYQQALGLGLQFLLWYDEGEERNRGNFPPRFSGRQFPNYSSELNVNALELEDSALYLCASSHSVATPLEEQYFGPGTRLTVT.

V is TRBV5-6 and J is TRBJ2-1; D ambiguous. V was shortened by 0 bases and J by 2 bases, with 12 bases between the two germline ends. The germline CDR1 and CDR2 sequences are SGHDT and YYEEEE. The CDR3 totals 16 residues. The DNA for the CDR3 is TGTGCCAGCAGCTTGGTCCCCCAGATTACCTACAATGAGCAGTTCTTC. Protein product: CASSLVPQITYNEQFF.

As concerns this clone: One end of the junction fails to match germline, which may point to a read error. The chain employs TRBV25-1 and TRBJ2-5; TRBD2 agrees at 10 bases. CDR3 length: 17 amino acids. CDR1 MGHDK and CDR2 SYGVNS come from the germline V gene. The CDR3 nucleotides are TGTGTCAGCAGTGATCCACTAGCGGGGAGACCGCAGAAGACCCAGTACTTC. This gives the protein CVSSDPLAGRPQKTQYF.

This rearrangement joins TRBV19 to TRBJ2-1; perhaps TRBD2 as D (5 bases). The length of the CDR3 is 15 residues. Germline CDR1 and CDR2: LNHDA and SQIVND (reference sequence). The ends were cut back, 3 bases at V and 6 bases at J, with 15 bases in the middle. This CDR3 is CASSMGSSPRNEQFF. CDR3 coding DNA: TGTGCCAGTAGTATGGGGTCTAGCCCTCGCAATGAGCAGTTCTTC. Complete variable domain (other parts from reference TRBV19 and TRBJ2-1): DGGITQSPKYLFRKEGQNVTLSCEQNLNHDAMYWYRQDPGQGLRLIYYSQIVNDFQKGDIAEGYSVSREKKESFPLTVTSAQKNPTAFYLCASSMGSSPRNEQFFGPGTRLTVL.

The rearrangement links TRBV9 to TRBJ1-4; D may be TRBD1 (5 bases). V was pared by 0 bases and J by 4 bases, with 7 bases between. This CDR3 has 14 amino acids. CDR1 SGDLS and CDR2 YYNGEE come from the germline V gene. The CDR3 protein is CASSVDQGNEKLFF. The CDR3, as DNA: TGTGCCAGCAGCGTAGATCAGGGTAATGAAAAACTGTTTTTT.

The chain links TRBV11-2 to TRBJ1-6, with a tentative D call TRBD1 (5 bases). This CDR3 spans 15 amino acids. From germline, CDR1 is SGHAT and CDR2 FQNNGV. V shed 1 base and J shed 10 bases, with 14 bases lying between them. The CDR3 coding sequence is TGTGCCAGCAGCTTAGGCCAGGAGTGGGGCTCACCCCTCCACTTT. It yields the protein CASSLGQEWGSPLHF.

The chain joins TRBV6-5 to TRBJ2-7, with no clear D. There are 15 residues in the CDR3. CDR1 is MNHEY and CDR2 is SVGAGI in the germline V gene. V gave up 0 bases and J gave up 2 bases, with 11 bases separating them. The CDR3 nucleotides read TGTGCCAGCAGTTACTCGATGTCCGAGACCTACGAGCAGTACTTC. Its translation: CASSYSMSETYEQYF.

This chain links TRBV27 with TRBJ1-3, with 8 positions matching TRBD1. The germline V gene has CDR1 MNHEY and CDR2 SMNVEV (reference sequence). There are 16 residues in the CDR3. Trimming cost V 5 bases and J 2 bases; bases outside gene matches: 8. The CDR3 DNA sequence: TGTGCCAGCAGTCCCCGTCGGACAGGGACTGGAAACACCATATATTTT. It yields the protein CASSPRRTGTGNTIYF.

Written as DNA, the CDR3 is TGCAGCGTTGAAAGCGGGGGTTACAATGAGCAGTTCTTC. Encoded protein: CSVESGGYNEQFF. The chain is built from TRBV29-1 and TRBJ2-1, with 8 nucleotides matching TRBD2. V trimming: 2 bases; J trimming: 4 bases; junction bases outside the gene matches: 1. The CDR3 loop spans 13 amino acids. The germline gives CDR1 SQVTM, CDR2 ANQGSEA.

CDR3 loop: CASSYSMGPTEAFF. In DNA, the CDR3 is TGTGCCAGCAGTTACTCGATGGGGCCCACTGAAGCTTTCTTT. The genes are TRBV6-5 and TRBJ1-1; a possible D gene is TRBD1 (5 bases). Germline V gene sequence: CDR1 MNHEY, CDR2 SVGAGI. Between the trimmed V and J ends, which lost 0 bases and 4 bases, there was a span of 9 bases. The CDR3 spans 14 residues.

The chain is built from TRBV5-8 and TRBJ2-3, with D possibly TRBD2 on 6 matching bases. Trimming removed 4 bases at V and 2 bases at J, with 14 bases between. Germline values: CDR1 SGHTS, CDR2 YDEGEE. There are 15 residues in the CDR3. Here the CDR3 reads CASSPRTTVTDTQYF. The CDR3 DNA reads TGTGCCAGCAGCCCCAGGACTACCGTCACAGATACGCAGTATTTT.